This passage covers 5 T cell receptor beta chains from one sample sequenced in a study of STAT5B mutations in CD4+ large granular lymphocyte leukemia. Libraries were prepared by immunoSEQ multiplex PCR; TCRdb keeps only in-frame clonotypes and omits some of them. The sample records around 5,000 clones, under 85% being singletons. The sample taken for sequencing was PBMCs. The source is an older man with CD4+ T-cell large granular lymphocyte leukemia.

The chain uses TRBV7-9 and TRBJ2-7; weak D call: TRBD1 (5 bases). The V gene lost 7 bases and the J gene lost 7 bases, with 17 bases spanning the gap. The germline CDR1 and CDR2 sequences are SEHNR and FQNEAQ (reference sequence). This CDR3 region has 13 residues. CDR3 amino acids: CASTDGHLREQYF. DNA of the CDR3: TGTGCCAGCACGGACGGACATTTGAGGGAGCAGTACTTC.

V gene TRBV7-2 combines with J gene TRBJ2-7; tentatively, D is TRBD1 (6 bases). Trimming stripped 1 base from V and 2 bases from J, with 12 bases between. This CDR3 contains 15 residues. CDR1 and CDR2 from the germline V gene are SGHTA and FQGNSA. The CDR3 loop is CASSLVAGDTYEQYF. The CDR3 bases are TGTGCCAGCAGCTTAGTAGCCGGGGACACCTACGAGCAGTACTTC.

V usage is TRBV7-8 and J usage is TRBJ1-2, with unresolved D. Germline V gene data show CDR1 as SGHVS and CDR2 as FQNEAQ. V was shortened by 2 bases and J by 8 bases, with 15 bases between the two germline ends. This CDR3 region has 14 residues. Here the CDR3 reads CASSLMAPLKGYTF. The CDR3 nucleotides read TGTGCCAGCAGCTTAATGGCCCCCTTAAAGGGCTACACCTTC.

The table lists this clone with a few counts. V usage is TRBV9 and J usage is TRBJ1-1, with TRBD1 matching over 9 bases. The V gene end was trimmed by 4 bases and the J gene end by 0 bases; junction bases not matched to a gene: 7. The CDR3 totals 16 residues. Germline CDR1 reads SGDLS; CDR2 reads YYNGEE. CDR3: CASSKDRGPMNTEAFF. Written as DNA, the CDR3 is TGTGCCAGCAGCAAGGACAGGGGTCCCATGAACACTGAAGCTTTCTTT.

The chain carries TRBV2 and TRBJ2-7, with 10 bases matching TRBD1. Germline-derived CDR1 and CDR2 are SNHLY and FYNNEI. V was clipped by 10 bases and J by 1 base; unmatched bases: 7. CDR3 length equals 14 residues. CDR3 sequence (DNA): TGTGCCACCACCGGGACAGGGGCGTCCTACGAGCAGTACTTC. Translated: CATTGTGASYEQYF. Using reference TRBV2 and TRBJ2-7 for the parts outside the CDR3, the full variable domain is EPEVTQTPSHQVTQMGQEVILRCVPISNHLYFYWYRQILGQKVEFLVSFYNNEISEKSEIFDDQFSVERPDGSNFTLKIRSTKLEDSAMYFCATTGTGASYEQYFGPGTRLTVT.